The 7 T cell receptor beta chains below were found in one sample sequenced in a study of cytomegalovirus exposure and HLA in healthy donors. Researchers ran the PCR with 60 Vbeta and 13 Jbeta primers. Some clones are missing from TCRdb's copy, which holds only in-frame ones; the method was immunoSEQ multiplex PCR. The sample has some 140,000 clones; 75% to 90% are singletons. Specimen: PBMCs. These receptors were collected from a woman in her 30s in good health and CMV-seropositive.

The chain carries TRBV6-1 and TRBJ1-1; 7 bases agree with TRBD1. CDR1 and CDR2 from the germline V gene are MNHNS and SASEGT. The CDR3 runs to 15 residues. J gave up 0 bases and V 2 bases, and 3 bases lay outside the gene matches. As DNA, the CDR3 is TGTGCCAGCAGTGAACTTGACAGGGTGAACACTGAAGCTTTCTTT. As protein: CASSELDRVNTEAFF.

This clone has just a few counts. The chain couples TRBV11-1 to TRBJ2-3; weak D call: TRBD1 (5 bases). CDR1 is SGHAT and CDR2 is FQDESV in the germline V gene (reference sequence). The CDR3 runs to 15 residues. V lost 5 bases to trimming and J lost 3 bases, with 15 bases between them. Here the CDR3 reads CASSPLRGVTDTQYF. As DNA, the CDR3 is TGTGCCAGCAGCCCCCTTAGGGGCGTTACAGATACGCAGTATTTT.

This clone was detected a few times. This sequence joins TRBV28 and TRBJ1-5; D not certain. The V end was cut by 4 bases, the J end by 8 bases, with 9 bases between. Germline loops: CDR1 MDHEN, CDR2 SYDVKM. The CDR3 has 12 residues. CDR3 residues: CASSSEGEPQHF. DNA for the CDR3: TGTGCCAGCAGTTCGGAGGGAGAGCCCCAGCATTTT. Variable domain in full (rest from reference TRBV28 and TRBJ1-5): DVKVTQSSRYLVKRTGEKVFLECVQDMDHENMFWYRQDPGLGLRLIYFSYDVKMKEKGDIPEGYSVSREKKERFSLILESASTNQTSMYLCASSSEGEPQHFGDGTRLSIL.

J is TRBJ2-3 and V is TRBV25-1, with D unclear. Germline-derived CDR1 and CDR2 are MGHDK and SYGVNS. This CDR3 is built from 14 residues. Trimming took 4 bases from V and 6 from J, leaving 14 bases between them. The CDR3 protein is CASSVESSGDTQYF. CDR3 nucleotide sequence: TGTGCCAGCAGTGTTGAGAGCTCCGGGGATACGCAGTATTTT.

J is TRBJ1-2 and V is TRBV6-5; tentative D call: TRBD1 (5 bases). The germline V gene encodes CDR1 MNHEY and CDR2 SVGAGI. Trimming stripped 8 bases from V and 0 bases from J, with 13 bases between. The CDR3 is 14 amino acids. Written as DNA, the CDR3 is TGTGCCAGCCGCCGAGGGGAGGCTAACTATGGCTACACCTTC. It is translated as CASRRGEANYGYTF.

The gene calls are TRBV7-9 and TRBJ2-5; D might be TRBD2 (6 bases). Germline assignment: CDR1 SEHNR and CDR2 FQNEAQ (reference sequence). This CDR3 contains 14 residues. V gave up 2 bases and J gave up 5 bases, with 12 bases separating them. In nucleotides, the CDR3 is TGTGCCAGCAGCTTACCTTCGGGGGTTGAGACCCAGTACTTC. This codes for CASSLPSGVETQYF.

The genes are TRBV28 and TRBJ2-7, with TRBD2 matching 7 bases. The trim removed 6 bases at V and 2 bases at J, leaving 10 bases unmatched. The germline gives CDR1 MDHEN, CDR2 SYDVKM. The CDR3 length is 15 residues. CDR3 DNA: TGTGCCAGCAGATTTCATGGGGGGGGGACCTACGAGCAGTACTTC. Translation gives CASRFHGGGTYEQYF.